These T cell receptor beta chains were read from a single sample in a study of radiation and T cells in renal cell carcinoma. The data were produced by immunoSEQ multiplex PCR, yet TCRdb's version contains in-frame clones alone and is incomplete. The sample has some 120,000 clones, approximately 75% seen once. The sequenced sample was blood, obtained from a patient whose treatment included radiotherapy and nephrectomy. The receptors stem from a woman aged 55-70 years with renal cell carcinoma. CDR3s include the opening cysteine and the closing phenylalanine or tryptophan. D genes are given only for firm matches. The size field is filled for only some rows; it gives once, few, many or a size class.

abundance	d_gene	v_gene	j_gene	CDR3nt	CDR3aa
NA	NA	TRBV11-2	TRBJ1-1	TGTGCCAGCAGCCTATCCTTTTCCGGGACTGAAGCTTTCTTT	CASSLSFSGTEAFF
NA	NA	TRBV11-2	TRBJ1-4	TGTGCCAGCAGCTTAGCTGGGGTGGGTGAAAAACTGTTTTTT	CASSLAGVGEKLFF
NA	NA	TRBV2	TRBJ2-7	TGTGCCAGCAGTGAAGCGCTGTACTACGAGCAGTACTTC	CASSEALYYEQYF
few	TRBD2	TRBV30	TRBJ2-1	TGTGCCTGGAGTGTAGGACTAGCGGGAGTAGGGTCCTACAATGAGCAGTTCTTC	CAWSVGLAGVGSYNEQFF
NA	TRBD1	TRBV2	TRBJ1-6	TGTGCCAGCAGTGCCTTCCCAGGGGGGGATTCACCCCTCCACTTT	CASSAFPGGDSPLHF
NA	NA	TRBV2	TRBJ1-2	TGTGCCAGCATCGCTCGGGGAGGGAACTATGGCTACACCTTC	CASIARGGNYGYTF
NA	NA	TRBV12-1	TRBJ2-5	TGTGCCAGCAGGGACAGGGCCCCCTCAGAGACCCAGTACTTC	CASRDRAPSETQYF
NA	TRBD2	TRBV5-1	TRBJ2-1	TGCGCCAGCAGCTTGCGATGGGGAGGGAACAATGAGCAGTTCTTC	CASSLRWGGNNEQFF
NA	TRBD2	TRBV2	TRBJ2-7	TGTGCCAGCGCCGGGACTAGCCGGATCTACGAGCAGTACTTC	CASAGTSRIYEQYF
NA	NA	TRBV25-1	TRBJ1-2	TGTGCCAGCAGTGAATCCCCCTCGGCGGGTGGCTACACCTTC	CASSESPSAGGYTF
NA	NA	TRBV18	TRBJ2-5	TGTGCCAGCTCACCGGCCGAGGGGGAGACCCAGTACTTC	CASSPAEGETQYF
NA	NA	TRBV6-5	TRBJ1-6	TGTGCCAGCAGGGGGAGCTCCTATAATTCACCCCTCCACTTT	CASRGSSYNSPLHF
few	NA	TRBV7-9	TRBJ1-2	TGTGCCAGCAGCTTAAGTTCCGGGGGTCCCTACTATGGCTACACCTTC	CASSLSSGGPYYGYTF
NA	NA	TRBV10-3	TRBJ2-5	TGTGCCACCAGGGCAGGGGACAATCAAGAGACCCAGTACTTC	CATRAGDNQETQYF
NA	TRBD1	TRBV19	TRBJ1-4	TGTGCCAGTAGTATCGGGACAGGGGGTGAAAAACTGTTTTTT	CASSIGTGGEKLFF
once	NA	TRBV6-9	TRBJ2-7	TGTGCCAGCAGTTCGTCGGACGGGATGGGGGACGAGCAGTACTTC	CASSSSDGMGDEQYF
NA	NA	TRBV9	TRBJ2-3	TGTGCCAGCAGCGTAGGACCGGGGGATACGCAGTATTTT	CASSVGPGDTQYF
once	TRBD1	TRBV29-1	TRBJ1-6	TGCAGCGTTTCCGGGACAGGGGATAATTCACCCCTCCACTTT	CSVSGTGDNSPLHF
NA	TRBD1	TRBV23-1	TRBJ1-1	TGCGCCAGCTTGGGACAGCTGGGGGTGAACACTGAAGCTTTCTTT	CASLGQLGVNTEAFF
NA	NA	TRBV28	TRBJ2-1	TGTGCCAGCAGTTTACCCAACCGGAATGAGCAGTTCTTC	CASSLPNRNEQFF
NA	NA	TRBV6-1	TRBJ1-6	TGTGCCAGCAGTGAAGTGGTGAATTCACCCCTCCACTTT	CASSEVVNSPLHF
NA	NA	TRBV19	TRBJ1-2	TGTGCCAGTAGTATAACTGTCAGTCCCTATGGCTACACCTTC	CASSITVSPYGYTF
NA	TRBD1	TRBV5-6	TRBJ1-6	TGTGCCAGCAGCGGGGACAGCCAAGGTTCACCCCTCCACTTT	CASSGDSQGSPLHF
NA	NA	TRBV5-1	TRBJ2-7	TGCGCCAGCAGCCGTGGGGGGAGAGCCTACGAGCAGTACTTC	CASSRGGRAYEQYF
few	TRBD1	TRBV4-2	TRBJ2-1	TGTGCCAGCAGCCCATCTTCGGACAGGGGGCTTCATGAGCAGTTCTTC	CASSPSSDRGLHEQFF
NA	NA	TRBV21-1	TRBJ1-5	TGTGCCAGCAGCTTGCACCAGGGCAAGAGAGGCAATCAGCCCCAGCATTTT	CASSLHQGKRGNQPQHF
NA	TRBD1	TRBV5-6	TRBJ2-5	TGTGCCAGCAGCCCCCTTGTCGGGACAGGGAGGGTAGAGACCCAGTACTTC	CASSPLVGTGRVETQYF
NA	NA	TRBV19	TRBJ2-1	TGTGCCAGTAGTATGACCCCGGGAGGGGGCTTTGAGCAGTTCTTC	CASSMTPGGGFEQFF